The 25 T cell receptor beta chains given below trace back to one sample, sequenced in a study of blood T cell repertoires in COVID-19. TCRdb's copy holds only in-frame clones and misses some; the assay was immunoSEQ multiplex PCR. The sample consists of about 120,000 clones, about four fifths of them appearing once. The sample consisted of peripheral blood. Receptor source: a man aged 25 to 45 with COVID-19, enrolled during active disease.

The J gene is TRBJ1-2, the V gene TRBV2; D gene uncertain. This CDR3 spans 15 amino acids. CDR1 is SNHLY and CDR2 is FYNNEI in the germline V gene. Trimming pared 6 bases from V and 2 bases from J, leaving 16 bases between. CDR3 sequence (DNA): TGTGCCAGCAGCGCGACCTGGACGGGGAACTATGGCTACACCTTC. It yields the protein CASSATWTGNYGYTF.

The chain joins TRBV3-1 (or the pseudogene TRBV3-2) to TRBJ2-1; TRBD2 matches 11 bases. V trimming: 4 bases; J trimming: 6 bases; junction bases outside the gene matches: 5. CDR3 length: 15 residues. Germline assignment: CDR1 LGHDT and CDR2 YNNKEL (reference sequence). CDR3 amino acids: CASSRLGTSGNEQFF. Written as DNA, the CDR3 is TGTGCCAGCAGCCGTCTCGGGACTAGCGGCAATGAGCAGTTCTTC.

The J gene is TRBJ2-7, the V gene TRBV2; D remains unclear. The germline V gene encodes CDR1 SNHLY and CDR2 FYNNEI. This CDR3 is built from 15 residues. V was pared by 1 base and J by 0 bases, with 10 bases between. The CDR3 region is CASSEVARSSYEQYF. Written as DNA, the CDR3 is TGTGCCAGCAGTGAAGTGGCCAGATCCTCCTACGAGCAGTACTTC.

The chain's CDR3 is CASSYRQGENTEAFF. The DNA of the CDR3 is TGTGCCAGCAGCTACCGACAGGGGGAGAACACTGAAGCTTTCTTT. The genes are TRBV7-6 and TRBJ1-1, with TRBD1 matching over 9 bases. The trim removed 4 bases at V and 1 base at J, leaving 4 bases unmatched. The CDR3 sequence is 15 residues long. Germline V gene sequence: CDR1 SGHVS, CDR2 FNYEAQ.

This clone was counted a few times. This chain's CDR3 is CSVEVSDSWNYGYTF. The CDR3, as DNA: TGCAGCGTTGAAGTATCGGACAGCTGGAACTATGGCTACACCTTC. This chain connects TRBV29-1 to TRBJ1-2; a weak D match, TRBD1 (6 bases). CDR3 size: 15 residues. Germline CDR1 SQVTM, CDR2 ANQGSEA. Trimming shortened V by 1 base and J by 2 bases, and 14 bases separated the two germline ends.

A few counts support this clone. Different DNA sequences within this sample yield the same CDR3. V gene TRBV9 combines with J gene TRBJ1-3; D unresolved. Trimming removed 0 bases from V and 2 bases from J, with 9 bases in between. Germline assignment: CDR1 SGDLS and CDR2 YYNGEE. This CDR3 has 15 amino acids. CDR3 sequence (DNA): TGTGCCAGCAGCGTAGGCGGGGTCGCTGGAAACACCATATATTTT. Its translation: CASSVGGVAGNTIYF.

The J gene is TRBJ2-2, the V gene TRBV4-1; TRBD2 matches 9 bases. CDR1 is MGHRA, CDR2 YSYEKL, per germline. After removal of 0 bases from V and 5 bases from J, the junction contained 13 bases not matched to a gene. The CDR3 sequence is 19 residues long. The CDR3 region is CASSQDSSGRSTRTGELFF. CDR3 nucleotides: TGCGCCAGCAGCCAAGATAGTAGCGGGAGATCGACGAGAACCGGGGAGCTGTTTTTT.

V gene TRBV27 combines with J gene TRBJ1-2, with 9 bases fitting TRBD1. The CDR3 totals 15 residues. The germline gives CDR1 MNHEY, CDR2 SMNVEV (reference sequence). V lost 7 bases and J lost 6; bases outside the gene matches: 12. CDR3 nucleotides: TGTGCCAGCACATCCATAGGACAGGGGCTAAATGGCTACACCTTC. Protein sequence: CASTSIGQGLNGYTF.

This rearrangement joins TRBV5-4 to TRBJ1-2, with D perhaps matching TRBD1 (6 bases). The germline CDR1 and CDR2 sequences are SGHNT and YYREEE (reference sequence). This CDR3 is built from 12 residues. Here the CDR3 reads CAMGASHYGYTF. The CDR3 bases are TGTGCTATGGGGGCGTCGCATTATGGCTACACCTTC.

CDR3 DNA sequence: TGTGCCAGCAGTATACGAGGAGAAGTGGGTAGCACAGATACGCAGTATTTT. Residues: CASSIRGEVGSTDTQYF. The chain is built from TRBV2 and TRBJ2-3; D gene unclear. This CDR3 contains 17 residues. Trimming took off 5 bases at V and 0 bases at J, with 18 bases between the two ends. The germline V gene has CDR1 SNHLY and CDR2 FYNNEI.

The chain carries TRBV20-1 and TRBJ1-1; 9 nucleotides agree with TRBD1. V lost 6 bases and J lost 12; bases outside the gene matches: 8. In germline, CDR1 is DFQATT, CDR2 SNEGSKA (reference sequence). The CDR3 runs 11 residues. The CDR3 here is CSAPRTGESFF. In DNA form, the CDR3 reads TGCAGTGCACCGAGGACAGGGGAATCTTTCTTT.

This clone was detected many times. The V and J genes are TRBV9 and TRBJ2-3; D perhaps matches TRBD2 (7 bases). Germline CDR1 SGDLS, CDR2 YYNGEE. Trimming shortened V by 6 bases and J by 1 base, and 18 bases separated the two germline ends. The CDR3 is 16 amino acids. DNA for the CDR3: TGTGCCAGCACCTCAGGGCGGGGGCGCGGCACAGATACGCAGTATTTT. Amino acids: CASTSGRGRGTDTQYF.

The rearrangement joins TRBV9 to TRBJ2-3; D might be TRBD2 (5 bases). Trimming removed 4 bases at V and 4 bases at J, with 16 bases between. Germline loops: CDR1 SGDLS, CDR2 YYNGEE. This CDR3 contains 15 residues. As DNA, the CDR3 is TGTGCCAGCAGCTTTCGGGGTGGCGGCCCAGATACGCAGTATTTT. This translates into CASSFRGGGPDTQYF.

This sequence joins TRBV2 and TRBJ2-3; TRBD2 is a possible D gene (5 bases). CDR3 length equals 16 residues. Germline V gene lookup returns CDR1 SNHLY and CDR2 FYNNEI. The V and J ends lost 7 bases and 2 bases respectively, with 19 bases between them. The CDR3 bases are TGTGCCAGCATTGGCGGGCGGGCCCGTTACACAGATACGCAGTATTTT. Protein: CASIGGRARYTDTQYF.

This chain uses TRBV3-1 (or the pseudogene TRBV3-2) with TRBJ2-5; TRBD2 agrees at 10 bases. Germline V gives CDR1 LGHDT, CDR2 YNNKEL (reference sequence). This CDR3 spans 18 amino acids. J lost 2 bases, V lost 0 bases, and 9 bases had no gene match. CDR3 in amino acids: CASSQDRIGLADQETQYF. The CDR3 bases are TGTGCCAGCAGCCAAGATCGTATCGGACTAGCGGATCAAGAGACCCAGTACTTC.

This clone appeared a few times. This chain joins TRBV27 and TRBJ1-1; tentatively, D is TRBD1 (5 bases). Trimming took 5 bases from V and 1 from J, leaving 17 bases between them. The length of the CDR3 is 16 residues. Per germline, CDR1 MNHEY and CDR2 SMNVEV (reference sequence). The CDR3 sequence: CASSKGRDFSNTEAFF. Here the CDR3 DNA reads TGTGCCAGCAGTAAGGGACGGGACTTTTCGAACACTGAAGCTTTCTTT.

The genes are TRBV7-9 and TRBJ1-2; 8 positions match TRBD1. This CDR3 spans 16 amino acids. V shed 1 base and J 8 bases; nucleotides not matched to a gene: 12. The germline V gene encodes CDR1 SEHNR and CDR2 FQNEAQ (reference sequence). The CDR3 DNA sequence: TGTGCCAGCAGCTTAGGCAGGGGGCCTCCTGGAAGGGGCTACACCTTC. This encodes CASSLGRGPPGRGYTF.

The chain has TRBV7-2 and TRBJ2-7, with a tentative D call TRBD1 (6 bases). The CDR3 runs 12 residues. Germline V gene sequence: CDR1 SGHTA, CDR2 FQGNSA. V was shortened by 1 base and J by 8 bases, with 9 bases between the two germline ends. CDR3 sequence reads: CASSLEGGQQYF. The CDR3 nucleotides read TGTGCCAGCAGCTTAGAAGGGGGACAGCAGTACTTC.

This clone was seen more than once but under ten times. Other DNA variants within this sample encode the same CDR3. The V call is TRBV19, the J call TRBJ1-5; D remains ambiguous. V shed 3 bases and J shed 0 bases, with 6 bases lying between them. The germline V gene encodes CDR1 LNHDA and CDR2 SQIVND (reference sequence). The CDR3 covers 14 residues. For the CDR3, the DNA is TGTGCCAGTAGTATTACCGGTAGCAATCAGCCCCAGCATTTT. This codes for CASSITGSNQPQHF.

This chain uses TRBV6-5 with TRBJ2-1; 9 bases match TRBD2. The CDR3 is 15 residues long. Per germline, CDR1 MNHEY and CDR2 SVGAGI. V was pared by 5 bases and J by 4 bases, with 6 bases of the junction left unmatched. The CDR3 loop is CASSRSSGIYNEQFF. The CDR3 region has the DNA TGTGCCAGCAGTCGTTCTAGCGGGATTTACAATGAGCAGTTCTTC.

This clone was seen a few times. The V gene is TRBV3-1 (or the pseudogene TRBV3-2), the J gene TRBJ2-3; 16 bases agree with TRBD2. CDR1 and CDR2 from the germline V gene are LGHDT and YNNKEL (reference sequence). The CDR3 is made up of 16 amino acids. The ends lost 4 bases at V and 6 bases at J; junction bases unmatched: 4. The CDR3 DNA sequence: TGTGCCAGCAGCCCGGGACTAGCGGGAGGGGATGATACGCAGTATTTT. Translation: CASSPGLAGGDDTQYF.

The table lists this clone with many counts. The CDR3: CASSDPYFLGGIQETQYF. The CDR3 bases are TGTGCCAGCAGTGACCCCTACTTTTTGGGCGGGATACAAGAGACCCAGTACTTC. The rearrangement links TRBV2 to TRBJ2-5; possible D gene TRBD2, 6 bases. With 3 bases removed from V and 2 bases from J, the gap between germline ends came to 22 bases. CDR3 length equals 18 residues. The germline CDR1 and CDR2 sequences are SNHLY and FYNNEI.

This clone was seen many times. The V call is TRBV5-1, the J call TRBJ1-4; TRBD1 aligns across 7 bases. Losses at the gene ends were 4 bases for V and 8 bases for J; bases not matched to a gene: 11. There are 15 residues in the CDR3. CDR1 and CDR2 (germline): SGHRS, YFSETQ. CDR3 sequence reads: CASSDQGTVREKLFF. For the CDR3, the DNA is TGCGCCAGCAGCGATCAGGGGACAGTGCGCGAAAAACTGTTTTTT.

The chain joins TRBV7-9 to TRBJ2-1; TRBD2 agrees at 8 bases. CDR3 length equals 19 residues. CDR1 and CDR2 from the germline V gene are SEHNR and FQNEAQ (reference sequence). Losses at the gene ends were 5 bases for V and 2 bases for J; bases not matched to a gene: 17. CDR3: CASSPLTWEGLVPYNEQFF. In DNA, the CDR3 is TGTGCCAGCAGCCCCCTAACGTGGGAGGGACTAGTCCCCTACAATGAGCAGTTCTTC.

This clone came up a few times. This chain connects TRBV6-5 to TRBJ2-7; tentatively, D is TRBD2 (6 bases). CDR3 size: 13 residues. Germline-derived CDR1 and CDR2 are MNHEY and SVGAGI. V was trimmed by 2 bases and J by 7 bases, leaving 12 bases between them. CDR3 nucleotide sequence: TGTGCCAGCAGTTACCGGCGGGGAATTGAGCAGTACTTC. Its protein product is CASSYRRGIEQYF.